One and the same sample provided the 18 T cell receptor beta chains below, sequenced in a study of OX40 agonist ivuxolimab in advanced cancers. Some clones are missing from TCRdb's copy, which holds only in-frame ones; the method was immunoSEQ multiplex PCR. Seen here are about 13,000 clones, around 80% observed once, and the top ten hold 36%. Sequencing was performed on CD4+ or CD8+ T cells sorted from blood, taken in a trial of the OX40 agonist ivuxolimab. These receptors all stem from an adult with an advanced solid tumor such as melanoma, head and neck, liver or kidney cancer.

DNA of the CDR3: TGTGCCAGCAGCGCCAGTCCCGGACAGCCCCAGCATTTT. It encodes CASSASPGQPQHF. The chain links TRBV9 to TRBJ1-5; the D is unclear. V dropped 3 bases and J dropped 7 bases, with 11 bases sitting between them. Germline CDR1 is SGDLS and CDR2 is YYNGEE. This CDR3 contains 13 residues. Complete variable domain (other parts from reference TRBV9 and TRBJ1-5): DSGVTQTPKHLITATGQRVTLRCSPRSGDLSVYWYQQSLDQGLQFLIQYYNGEERAKGNILERFSAQQFPDLHSELNLSSLELGDSALYFCASSASPGQPQHFGDGTRLSIL.

The V gene is TRBV11-2, the J gene TRBJ2-7; 11 nucleotides align to TRBD2. Germline CDR1 is SGHAT and CDR2 is FQNNGV. The CDR3 is 16 amino acids. With V trimmed by 0 bases and J by 1 base, 2 bases remained unmatched. The CDR3 is CASSLDLAGGSYEQYF. The CDR3 DNA follows: TGTGCCAGCAGCTTAGATCTAGCGGGGGGTTCCTACGAGCAGTACTTC.

The chain links TRBV27 to TRBJ2-1, with D tentatively TRBD2 (6 bases). Germline values: CDR1 MNHEY, CDR2 SMNVEV (reference sequence). The CDR3 loop spans 15 amino acids. V lost 4 bases, J lost 5 bases, and 15 bases lay in between. The CDR3 bases are TGTGCCAGCAGTTCCGCGGGATTGCTCCACAATGAGCAGTTCTTC. This codes for CASSSAGLLHNEQFF.

The chain employs TRBV2 and TRBJ2-1; the D gene is possibly TRBD2 (5 bases). Germline-derived CDR1 and CDR2 are SNHLY and FYNNEI. V lost 1 base to trimming and J lost 0 bases, with 10 bases between them. CDR3 size: 16 residues. The CDR3 reads CASSEGVAGSYNEQFF. The DNA for the CDR3 is TGTGCCAGCAGTGAAGGTGTGGCGGGCTCCTACAATGAGCAGTTCTTC.

V is TRBV19 and J is TRBJ1-3; 8 bases fit TRBD1. Germline V gene data show CDR1 as LNHDA and CDR2 as SQIVND (reference sequence). With V trimmed by 2 bases and J by 4 bases, 4 bases remained unmatched. This CDR3 is built from 15 residues. CDR3 nucleotide sequence: TGTGCCAGTAGTATACACAGGGGGAGCGGAAACACCATATATTTT. Amino acid sequence: CASSIHRGSGNTIYF. The full variable domain, with the rest looked up from reference TRBV19 and TRBJ1-3, is DGGITQSPKYLFRKEGQNVTLSCEQNLNHDAMYWYRQDPGQGLRLIYYSQIVNDFQKGDIAEGYSVSREKKESFPLTVTSAQKNPTAFYLCASSIHRGSGNTIYFGEGSWLTVV.

This clone was found once. The chain employs TRBV7-6 and TRBJ2-2; either TRBD1 or TRBD2 may supply D (6 bases each). V shed 5 bases and J shed 3 bases, with 13 bases lying between them. CDR1 SGHVS and CDR2 FNYEAQ come from the germline V gene. The CDR3 sequence is 15 residues long. The CDR3 spells CASSPGAAYTGELFF. CDR3 DNA sequence: TGTGCCAGCAGCCCGGGGGCGGCGTACACCGGGGAGCTGTTTTTT.

The chain employs TRBV19 and TRBJ2-1; D gene uncertain. V was clipped by 5 bases and J by 8 bases, with 16 bases between them. Looked up from germline, CDR1 is LNHDA and CDR2 is SQIVND (reference sequence). The CDR3 extends over 14 amino acids. The CDR3 protein is CASSPGTIGDEQFF. The DNA for the CDR3 is TGTGCCAGTAGTCCTGGCACCATCGGCGATGAGCAGTTCTTC.

V is TRBV7-8 and J is TRBJ2-1; TRBD2 might be the D (6 bases). Germline CDR1 reads SGHVS; CDR2 reads FQNEAQ. Trimming took off 0 bases at V and 5 bases at J, with 26 bases between the two ends. This CDR3 has 20 residues. CDR3 residues: CASSLAQVGVPGLPNNEQFF. For the CDR3, the DNA is TGTGCCAGCAGCTTAGCGCAAGTTGGGGTACCGGGACTGCCCAACAATGAGCAGTTCTTC. The variable domain in full, with the rest retrieved from reference TRBV7-8 and TRBJ2-1, is GAGVSQSPRYKVAKRGQDVALRCDPISGHVSLFWYQQALGQGPEFLTYFQNEAQLDKSGLPSDRFFAERPEGSVSTLKIQRTQQEDSAVYLCASSLAQVGVPGLPNNEQFFGPGTRLTVL.

The CDR3 region is CASSEAARDPNYGYTF. The DNA for the CDR3 is TGTGCCAGCAGTGAAGCGGCCAGGGATCCTAACTATGGCTACACCTTC. This chain connects TRBV6-1 to TRBJ1-2, with a weak D call TRBD1 (5 bases). This CDR3 contains 16 residues. Between the trimmed V and J ends, which lost 0 bases and 0 bases, there was a span of 11 bases. In germline, CDR1 is MNHNS, CDR2 SASEGT.

This clone was detected only a few times. The V call is TRBV11-3, the J call TRBJ1-1; 7 bases are shared with TRBD1. V lost 3 bases to trimming and J lost 0 bases; unmatched junction nucleotides: 4. The CDR3 length is 15 residues. Germline V gene sequence: CDR1 SGHNT, CDR2 YENEEA. The CDR3 region is CASSFEGQMNTEAFF. The CDR3 bases are TGTGCCAGCAGCTTCGAGGGACAGATGAACACTGAAGCTTTCTTT.

This sequence joins TRBV2 and TRBJ1-2; no clear D. V lost 3 bases, J lost 4 bases, and 12 bases lay in between. Germline CDR1 SNHLY, CDR2 FYNNEI. The CDR3 sequence is 14 residues long. Here the CDR3 reads CASSDSWDSYGYTF. The CDR3, as DNA: TGTGCCAGCAGTGATTCGTGGGATAGCTATGGCTACACCTTC.

V and J are TRBV7-9 and TRBJ1-2; D is ambiguous. Germline CDR1 is SEHNR and CDR2 is FQNEAQ (reference sequence). This CDR3 comprises 14 residues. Trimming cost V 1 base and J 8 bases, with 14 bases left between them. CDR3 in DNA: TGTGCCAGCAGCTTAGGTACGGATAGGATAGGCTACACCTTC. It translates to CASSLGTDRIGYTF.

The rearrangement uses TRBV18 and TRBJ2-3, with 7 bases that match TRBD1. Germline V CDR1 and CDR2: KGHSH, LQKENI. Trimming at V came to 3 bases and at J to 3 bases, leaving 3 bases not matched to a gene. There are 14 residues in the CDR3. The CDR3 sequence is CASSPTGATDTQYF. CDR3 nucleotide sequence: TGTGCCAGCTCACCTACAGGGGCTACAGATACGCAGTATTTT.

This clone has just a few counts. An end of the junction does not agree with germline; a read error may underlie this. The chain links TRBV7-7 to TRBJ2-1, with a tentative D call TRBD2 (7 bases). Germline CDR1 SSHAT, CDR2 FNYEAQ (reference sequence). The CDR3 extends over 16 amino acids. The CDR3 DNA is TGTGCTAGCAGCTTAGGGGACACGGGGGGAAGGAATGAGCAGTTCTTC. Its protein product is CASSLGDTGGRNEQFF.

The chain uses TRBV30 and TRBJ2-2; D not resolved. Germline V CDR1 and CDR2: GTSNPN, SVGIG (reference sequence). This CDR3 region has 13 residues. Trimming cost V 2 bases and J 2 bases, with 6 bases left between them. For the CDR3, the DNA is TGTGCCTGGAGTTATACTAACACCGGGGAGCTGTTTTTT. Protein: CAWSYTNTGELFF.

The chain links TRBV18 to TRBJ2-5; 7 nucleotides match TRBD2. This CDR3 is 15 amino acids long. J gave up 2 bases and V 4 bases, and 7 bases lay outside the gene matches. Germline V gene lookup returns CDR1 KGHSH and CDR2 LQKENI. The CDR3 DNA reads TGTGCCAGCTCACGCGAGCGGGGACGTCAAGAGACCCAGTACTTC. This encodes CASSRERGRQETQYF.

The chain has TRBV27 and TRBJ2-5; D uncertain. V was trimmed by 6 bases and J by 7 bases, leaving 18 bases between them. Germline V gene lookup returns CDR1 MNHEY and CDR2 SMNVEV (reference sequence). The CDR3 covers 14 residues. CDR3 sequence: CASSQTDSSSTQYF. CDR3 in DNA: TGTGCCAGCAGCCAAACAGACTCTTCGTCGACCCAGTACTTC.

The rearrangement links TRBV5-1 to TRBJ2-1; 7 bases are shared with TRBD1. CDR1 is SGHRS and CDR2 is YFSETQ in the germline V gene. The CDR3 covers 15 residues. V lost 0 bases to trimming and J lost 4 bases; unmatched junction nucleotides: 4. CDR3 sequence: CASSLESGQYNEQFF. In DNA form, the CDR3 reads TGCGCCAGCAGCTTGGAGTCGGGACAGTACAATGAGCAGTTCTTC. Looking up the rest from reference TRBV5-1 and TRBJ2-1 gives the full variable domain: KAGVTQTPRYLIKTRGQQVTLSCSPISGHRSVSWYQQTPGQGLQFLFEYFSETQRNKGNFPGRFSGRQFSNSRSEMNVSTLELGDSALYLCASSLESGQYNEQFFGPGTRLTVL.